This T cell receptor beta chain was profiled in a study of T cell responses to AZD1222 COVID-19 vaccine. As to this clone: The antigen is not known.

General study results and limits: Among those given AZD1222, only 6 or 7 were seropositive at baseline. Breadth and depth of Spike-specific TCRs rose after two AZD1222 doses.

The assay was immunoSEQ multiplex PCR, and TCRdb's table has in-frame clones only and misses some. The profile covers more than 110,000 clones, with around 88% appearing a single time and approximately 3.5% taken by the ten largest. This CDR3 contains 13 residues. V gave up 7 bases and J gave up 7 bases, with 15 bases separating them. Germline-derived CDR1 and CDR2 are KGHDR and SFDVKD. This clonotype originated in an adult in good health. The V call is TRBV24-1, the J call TRBJ1-1; no clear D. This material consisted of peripheral blood, taken on day 0 of AZD1222 vaccination. This CDR3 is CATRPGWEGEAFF. The CDR3 DNA sequence: TGTGCCACCAGACCGGGCTGGGAAGGTGAAGCTTTCTTT.